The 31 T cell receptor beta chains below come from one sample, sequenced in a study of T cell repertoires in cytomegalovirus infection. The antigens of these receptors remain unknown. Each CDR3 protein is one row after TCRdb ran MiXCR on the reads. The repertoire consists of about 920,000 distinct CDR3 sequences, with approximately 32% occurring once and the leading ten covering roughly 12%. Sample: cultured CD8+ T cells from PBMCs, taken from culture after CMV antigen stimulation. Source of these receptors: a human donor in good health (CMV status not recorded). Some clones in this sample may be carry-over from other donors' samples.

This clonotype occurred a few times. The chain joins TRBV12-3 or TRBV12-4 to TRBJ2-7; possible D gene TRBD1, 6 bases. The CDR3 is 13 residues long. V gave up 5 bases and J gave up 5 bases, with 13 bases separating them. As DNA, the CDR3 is TGTGCCAGCAGTCCAGGGGCCTGGAACGAGCAGTACGTC. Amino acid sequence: CASSPGAWNEQYV.

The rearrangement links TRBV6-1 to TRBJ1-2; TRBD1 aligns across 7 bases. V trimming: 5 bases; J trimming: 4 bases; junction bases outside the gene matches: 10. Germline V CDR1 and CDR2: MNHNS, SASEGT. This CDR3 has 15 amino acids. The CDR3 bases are TGTGCCAGCAGTTATGGGACAGCTTTCCTCTATGGCTACACCTTC. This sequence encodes CASSYGTAFLYGYTF.

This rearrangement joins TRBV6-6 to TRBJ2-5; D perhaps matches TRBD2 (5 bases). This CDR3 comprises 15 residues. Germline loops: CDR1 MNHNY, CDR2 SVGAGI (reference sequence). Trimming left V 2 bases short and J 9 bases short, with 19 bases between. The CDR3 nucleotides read TGTGCCAGCAGTTACCCCGGAGGCGCCCCGGAGGCCCAGTACTTC. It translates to CASSYPGGAPEAQYF.

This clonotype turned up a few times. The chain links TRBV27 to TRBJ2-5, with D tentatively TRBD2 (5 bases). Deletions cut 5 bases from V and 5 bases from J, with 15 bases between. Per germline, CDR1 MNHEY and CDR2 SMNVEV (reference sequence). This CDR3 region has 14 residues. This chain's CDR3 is CASSPLTSAETQYF. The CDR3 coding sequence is TGTGCCAGCAGTCCCCTAACTAGTGCGGAGACCCAGTACTTC.

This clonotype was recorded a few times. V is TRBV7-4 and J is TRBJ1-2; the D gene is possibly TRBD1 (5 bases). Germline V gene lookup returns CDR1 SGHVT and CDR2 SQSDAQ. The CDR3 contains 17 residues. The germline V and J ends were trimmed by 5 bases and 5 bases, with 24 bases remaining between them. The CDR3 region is CASSPRDGGRFVYGYTF. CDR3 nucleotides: TGTGCCAGCAGCCCCCGGGACGGAGGCCGCTTCGTTTATGGCTACACCTTC.

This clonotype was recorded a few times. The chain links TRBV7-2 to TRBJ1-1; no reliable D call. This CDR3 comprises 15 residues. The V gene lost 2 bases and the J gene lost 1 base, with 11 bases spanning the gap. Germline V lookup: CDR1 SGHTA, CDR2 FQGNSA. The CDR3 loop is CASSLLHQGNTEAFF. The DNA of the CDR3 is TGTGCCAGCAGCTTACTTCATCAAGGGAACACTGAAGCTTTCTTT.

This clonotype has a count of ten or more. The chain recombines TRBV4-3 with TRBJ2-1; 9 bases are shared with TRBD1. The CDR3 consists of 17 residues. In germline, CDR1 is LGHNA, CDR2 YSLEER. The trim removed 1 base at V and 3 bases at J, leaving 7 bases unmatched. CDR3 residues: CASSQVRMDRGYNEQFF. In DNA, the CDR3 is TGCGCCAGCAGCCAAGTAAGAATGGACAGGGGCTACAATGAGCAGTTCTTC.

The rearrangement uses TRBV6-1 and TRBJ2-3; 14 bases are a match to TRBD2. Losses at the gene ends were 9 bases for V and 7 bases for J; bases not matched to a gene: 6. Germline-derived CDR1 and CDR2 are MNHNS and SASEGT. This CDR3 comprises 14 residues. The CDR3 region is CARGTSGGWYTQYF. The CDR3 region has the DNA TGTGCCAGGGGGACTAGCGGGGGATGGTATACGCAGTATTTT.

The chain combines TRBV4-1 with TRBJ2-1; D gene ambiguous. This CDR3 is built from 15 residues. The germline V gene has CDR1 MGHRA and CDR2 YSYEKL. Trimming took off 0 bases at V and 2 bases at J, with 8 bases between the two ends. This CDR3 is CASSQDIGPYNEQFF. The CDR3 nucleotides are TGCGCCAGCAGCCAAGATATAGGACCCTACAATGAGCAGTTCTTC.

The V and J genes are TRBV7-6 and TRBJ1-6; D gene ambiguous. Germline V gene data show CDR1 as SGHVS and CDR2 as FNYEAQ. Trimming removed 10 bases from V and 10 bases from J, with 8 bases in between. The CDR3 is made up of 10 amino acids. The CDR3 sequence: CAIRVSPLHF. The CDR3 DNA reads TGTGCCATCCGGGTATCACCCCTCCACTTT.

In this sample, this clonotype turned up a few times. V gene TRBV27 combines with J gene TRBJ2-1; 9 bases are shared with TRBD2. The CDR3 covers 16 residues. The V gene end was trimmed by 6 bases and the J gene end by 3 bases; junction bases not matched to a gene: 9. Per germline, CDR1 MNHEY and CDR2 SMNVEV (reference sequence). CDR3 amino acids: CASSLAAGGYYNEQFF. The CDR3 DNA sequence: TGTGCCAGCAGCTTAGCCGCGGGAGGGTACTACAATGAGCAGTTCTTC.

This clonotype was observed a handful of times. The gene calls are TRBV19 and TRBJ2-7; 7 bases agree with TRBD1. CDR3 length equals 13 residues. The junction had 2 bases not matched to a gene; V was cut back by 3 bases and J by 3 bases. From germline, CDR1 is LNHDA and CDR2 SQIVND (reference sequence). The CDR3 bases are TGTGCCAGTAGTATCGGACAGGTCTACGAGCAGTACTTC. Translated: CASSIGQVYEQYF.

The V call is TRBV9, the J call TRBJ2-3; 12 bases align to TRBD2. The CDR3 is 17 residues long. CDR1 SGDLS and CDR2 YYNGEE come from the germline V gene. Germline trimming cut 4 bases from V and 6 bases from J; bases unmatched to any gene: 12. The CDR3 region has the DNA TGTGCCAGCAGCTTCCGGACTAGCGGGAATGGGGGGGATACGCAGTATTTT. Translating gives CASSFRTSGNGGDTQYF.

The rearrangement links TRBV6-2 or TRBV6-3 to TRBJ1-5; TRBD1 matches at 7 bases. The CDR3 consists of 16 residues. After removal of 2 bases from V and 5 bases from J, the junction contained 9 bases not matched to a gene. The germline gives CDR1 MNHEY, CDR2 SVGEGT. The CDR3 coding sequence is TGTGCCAGCAGTTACGGGACAGAGCTCAACGATCAGCCCCAGCATTTT. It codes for CASSYGTELNDQPQHF.

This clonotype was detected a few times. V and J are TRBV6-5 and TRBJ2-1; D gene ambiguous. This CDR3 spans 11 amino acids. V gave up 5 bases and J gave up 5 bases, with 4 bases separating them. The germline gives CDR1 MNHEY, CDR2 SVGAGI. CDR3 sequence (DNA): TGTGCCAGCAGTACCCACAATGAGCAGTTCTTC. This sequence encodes CASSTHNEQFF.

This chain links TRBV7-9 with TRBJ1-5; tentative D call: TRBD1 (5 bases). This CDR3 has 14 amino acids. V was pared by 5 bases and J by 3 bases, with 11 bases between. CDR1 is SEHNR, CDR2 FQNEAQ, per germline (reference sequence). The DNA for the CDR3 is TGTGCCAGCAGCCCTTCAGGGTACAATCAGCCCCAGCATTTT. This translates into CASSPSGYNQPQHF.

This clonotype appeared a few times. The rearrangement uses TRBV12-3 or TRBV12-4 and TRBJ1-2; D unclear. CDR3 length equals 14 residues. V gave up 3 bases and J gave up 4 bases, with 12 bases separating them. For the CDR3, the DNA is TGTGCCAGCAGTTTCTCGGACGCTGGCTATGGCTACACCTTC. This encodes CASSFSDAGYGYTF.

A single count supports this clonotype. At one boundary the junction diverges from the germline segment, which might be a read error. The CDR3, as DNA: TGCAGCGCTATCGTCCTGACTATGGTTAACTATGGCTACACCTTC. Its protein product is CSAIVLTMVNYGYTF. The J gene is TRBJ1-2, the V gene TRBV20-1, with D unresolved. The germline CDR1 and CDR2 sequences are DFQATT and SNEGSKA (reference sequence). CDR3 length: 15 amino acids.

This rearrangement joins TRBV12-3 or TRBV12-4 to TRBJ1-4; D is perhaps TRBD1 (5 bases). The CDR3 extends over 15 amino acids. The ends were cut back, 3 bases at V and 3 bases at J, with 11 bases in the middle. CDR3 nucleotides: TGTGCCAGCAGTTTGTTTTTGGGACCTAATGAAAAACTGTTTTTT. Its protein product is CASSLFLGPNEKLFF.

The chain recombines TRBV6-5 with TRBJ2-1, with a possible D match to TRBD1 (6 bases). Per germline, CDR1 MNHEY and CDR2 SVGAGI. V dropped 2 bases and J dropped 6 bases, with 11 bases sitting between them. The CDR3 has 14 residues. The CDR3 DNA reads TGTGCCAGCAGTTACCCCGACAGGCTCAATGAGCAGTTCTTC. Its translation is CASSYPDRLNEQFF.

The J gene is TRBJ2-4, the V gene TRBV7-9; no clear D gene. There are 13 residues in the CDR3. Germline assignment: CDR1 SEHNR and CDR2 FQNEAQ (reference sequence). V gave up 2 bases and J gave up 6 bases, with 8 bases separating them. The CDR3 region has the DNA TGTGCCAGCAGCTTACGGATTTCAAACATTCAGTACTTC. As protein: CASSLRISNIQYF.

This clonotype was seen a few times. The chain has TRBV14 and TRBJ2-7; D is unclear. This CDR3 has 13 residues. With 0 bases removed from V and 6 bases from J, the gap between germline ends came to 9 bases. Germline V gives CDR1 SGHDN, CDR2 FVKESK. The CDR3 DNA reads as TGTGCCAGCAGCCAAGATTTGGGTCGCGAGCAGTACTTC. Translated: CASSQDLGREQYF. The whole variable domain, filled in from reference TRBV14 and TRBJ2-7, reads EAGVTQFPSHSVIEKGQTVTLRCDPISGHDNLYWYRRVMGKEIKFLLHFVKESKQDESGMPNNRFLAERTGGTYSTLKVQPAELEDSGVYFCASSQDLGREQYFGPGTRLTVT.

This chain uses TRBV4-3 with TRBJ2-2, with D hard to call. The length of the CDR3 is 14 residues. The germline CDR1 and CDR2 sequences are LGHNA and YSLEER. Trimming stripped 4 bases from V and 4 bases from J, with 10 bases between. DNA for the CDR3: TGCGCCAGCAGCCCTGGATGGGGCACCGGGGAGCTGTTTTTT. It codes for CASSPGWGTGELFF.

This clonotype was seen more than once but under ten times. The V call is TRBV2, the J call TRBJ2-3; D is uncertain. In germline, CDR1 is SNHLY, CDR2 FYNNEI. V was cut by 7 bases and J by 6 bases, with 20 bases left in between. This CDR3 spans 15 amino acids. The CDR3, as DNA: TGTGCCAGCAAACGAGCCTACTTGTCCGCGGATACGCAGTATTTT. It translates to CASKRAYLSADTQYF.

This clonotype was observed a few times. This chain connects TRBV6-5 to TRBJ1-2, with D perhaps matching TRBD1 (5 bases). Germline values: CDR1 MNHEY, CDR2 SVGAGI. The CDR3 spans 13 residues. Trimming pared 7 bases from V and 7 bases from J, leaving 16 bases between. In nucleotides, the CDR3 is TGTGCCAGCAACGGAGGGACGGACTCTGGCTACACCTTC. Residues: CASNGGTDSGYTF.

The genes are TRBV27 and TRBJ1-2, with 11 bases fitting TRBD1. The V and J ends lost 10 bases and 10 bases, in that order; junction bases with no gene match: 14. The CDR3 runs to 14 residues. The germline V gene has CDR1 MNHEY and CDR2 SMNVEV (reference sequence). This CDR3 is CANRRYGQGANYTF. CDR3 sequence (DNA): TGTGCCAACAGACGATACGGACAGGGGGCAAACTACACCTTC.

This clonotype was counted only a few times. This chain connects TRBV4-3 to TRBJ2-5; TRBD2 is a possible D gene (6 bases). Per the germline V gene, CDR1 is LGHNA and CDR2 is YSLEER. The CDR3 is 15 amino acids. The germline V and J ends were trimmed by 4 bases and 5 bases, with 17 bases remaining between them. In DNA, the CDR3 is TGCGCCAGCAGCCCTGGGACTGGCCTAGGGGAGACCCAGTACTTC. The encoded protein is CASSPGTGLGETQYF.

The CDR3 here is CASRTAGNEQFF. CDR3 bases: TGTGCCAGCCGGACAGCAGGCAATGAGCAGTTCTTC. The chain has TRBV6-8 and TRBJ2-1; D is perhaps TRBD1 (6 bases). Germline V lookup: CDR1 MNHGY, CDR2 SAAAGT. The CDR3 runs to 12 residues. The V and J ends lost 8 bases and 6 bases respectively, with 11 bases between them.

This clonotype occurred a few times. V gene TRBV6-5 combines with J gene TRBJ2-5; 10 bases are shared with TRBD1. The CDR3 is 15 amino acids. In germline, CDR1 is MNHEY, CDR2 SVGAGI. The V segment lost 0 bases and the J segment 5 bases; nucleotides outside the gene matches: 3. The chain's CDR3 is CASSYSRGQGETQYF. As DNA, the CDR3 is TGTGCCAGCAGTTACTCGCGGGGACAGGGGGAGACCCAGTACTTC.

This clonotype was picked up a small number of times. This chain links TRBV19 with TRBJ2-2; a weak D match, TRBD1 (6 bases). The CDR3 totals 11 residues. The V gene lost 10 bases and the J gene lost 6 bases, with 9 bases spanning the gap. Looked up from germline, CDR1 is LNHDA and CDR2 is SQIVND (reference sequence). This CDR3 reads CATWTAGELFF. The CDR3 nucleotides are TGTGCCACTTGGACAGCCGGGGAGCTGTTTTTT.

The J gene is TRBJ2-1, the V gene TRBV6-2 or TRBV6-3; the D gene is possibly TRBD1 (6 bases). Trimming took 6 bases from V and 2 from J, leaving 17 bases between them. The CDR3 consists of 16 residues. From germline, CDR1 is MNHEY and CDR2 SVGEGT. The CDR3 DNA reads TGTGCCAGCAGCCCTTTAGGGGCAGGGGCCTACAATGAGCAGTTCTTC. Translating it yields CASSPLGAGAYNEQFF.